These 31 T cell receptor beta chains originate from one sample sequenced in a study of early T cells in non-severe SARS-CoV-2 infection. Each CDR3 protein is one row after TCRdb ran MiXCR on the 5' RACE reads. In the table there are 45,000 to 55,000 distinct CDR3 sequences, 6.2% of which are singletons. Sequenced sample: whole blood. The receptors come from an adult who was a healthcare worker with PCR-confirmed SARS-CoV-2 infection or an uninfected control (not recorded which).

In this sample, this clonotype turned up many times. The V gene is TRBV6-1, the J gene TRBJ2-5; D may be TRBD1 (5 bases). The ends were cut back, 1 base at V and 3 bases at J, with 9 bases in the middle. Germline CDR1 is MNHNS and CDR2 is SASEGT. The CDR3 is 14 amino acids. For the CDR3, the DNA is TGTGCCAGCAGTGAAGGGACAATTAAAGAGACCCAGTACTTC. Its protein is CASSEGTIKETQYF.

This clonotype has a count of ten or more. The chain joins TRBV30 to TRBJ1-2, with a possible D match to TRBD1 (5 bases). This CDR3 has 14 residues. The V and J ends lost 5 bases and 8 bases respectively, with 21 bases between them. CDR1 and CDR2 from the germline V gene are GTSNPN and SVGIG (reference sequence). The CDR3 region is CAWGGPGLLSGYTF. CDR3 DNA sequence: TGTGCCTGGGGAGGCCCGGGGCTCCTTTCCGGCTACACCTTC.

This chain uses TRBV28 with TRBJ1-4, with D possibly being TRBD1 (5 bases). The CDR3 consists of 14 residues. The V gene lost 7 bases and the J gene lost 8 bases, with 17 bases spanning the gap. In germline, CDR1 is MDHEN, CDR2 SYDVKM. CDR3 sequence: CASTPDGGWEKLFF. DNA of the CDR3: TGTGCCAGCACCCCGGACGGGGGATGGGAAAAACTGTTTTTT.

V is TRBV7-9 and J is TRBJ1-1; 9 bases align to TRBD1. Germline CDR1 SEHNR, CDR2 FQNEAQ (reference sequence). This CDR3 is 15 amino acids long. V was clipped by 6 bases and J by 5 bases; unmatched bases: 10. Here the CDR3 DNA reads TGTGCCAGCAGGGACCCGGGACAGGGCCTAACTGAAGCTTTCTTT. Protein sequence: CASRDPGQGLTEAFF.

V and J are TRBV3-1 and TRBJ2-3; D call uncertain. Looked up from germline, CDR1 is LGHDT and CDR2 is YNNKEL (reference sequence). The V end lost 0 bases, the J end lost 4 bases, and 8 bases lay between the germline ends. This CDR3 has 14 amino acids. The CDR3 nucleotides read TGTGCCAGCAGCCAAGACGGCGGCGCAGATACGCAGTATTTT. Its translation is CASSQDGGADTQYF.

This clonotype came up a few times. This chain joins TRBV5-6 and TRBJ2-5; perhaps TRBD1 as D (6 bases). Germline lookup yields CDR1 SGHDT and CDR2 YYEEEE. V lost 0 bases and J lost 1, with 13 bases in between. CDR3 size: 16 residues. In DNA, the CDR3 is TGTGCCAGCAGCTTGGAGTTGGGGACACCCCAAGAGACCCAGTACTTC. Protein sequence: CASSLELGTPQETQYF.

V usage is TRBV6-5 and J usage is TRBJ1-3, with 7 bases lining up with TRBD1. Germline V CDR1 and CDR2: MNHEY, SVGAGI. The CDR3 sequence is 16 residues long. J gave up 0 bases and V 3 bases, and 5 bases lay outside the gene matches. The CDR3, as DNA: TGTGCCAGCAGTTATACACAGGGGCGCTCTGGAAACACCATATATTTT. It is translated as CASSYTQGRSGNTIYF.

The chain combines TRBV27 with TRBJ1-6; 10 bases map to TRBD1. The J segment lost 6 bases and the V segment lost 2 bases, leaving 7 bases of the junction unmatched. Germline CDR1 MNHEY, CDR2 SMNVEV (reference sequence). This CDR3 contains 17 residues. CDR3: CASSLTPGQGSNSPLHF. CDR3 nucleotides: TGTGCCAGCAGTTTAACACCGGGACAGGGGTCTAATTCACCCCTCCACTTT.

Many counts were recorded for this clonotype. The chain uses TRBV19 and TRBJ2-2; no firm D call. V dropped 7 bases and J dropped 4 bases, with 16 bases sitting between them. The CDR3 spans 15 residues. Germline lookup yields CDR1 LNHDA and CDR2 SQIVND (reference sequence). The CDR3 sequence: CASTPRDTRTGELFF. CDR3 in DNA: TGTGCCAGTACCCCACGAGACACCCGCACCGGGGAGCTGTTTTTT.

This chain links TRBV20-1 with TRBJ1-1; TRBD1 is a possible D gene (6 bases). Germline CDR1 reads DFQATT; CDR2 reads SNEGSKA (reference sequence). The CDR3 contains 12 residues. V lost 3 bases and J 6 bases, leaving 11 bases between the germline ends. CDR3 loop: CSAREGGAEAFF. CDR3 DNA sequence: TGCAGTGCTAGGGAAGGGGGAGCTGAAGCTTTCTTT.

This clonotype occurred a few times. The chain is built from TRBV20-1 and TRBJ2-3; D ambiguous. The length of the CDR3 is 11 residues. Trimming shortened V by 7 bases and J by 0 bases, and 5 bases separated the two germline ends. Germline CDR1 is DFQATT and CDR2 is SNEGSKA (reference sequence). The CDR3: CSGRSTDTQYF. The CDR3 DNA is TGCAGTGGCAGGAGCACAGATACGCAGTATTTT.

This clonotype came up many times. The chain couples TRBV6-5 to TRBJ2-7; D gene uncertain. The CDR3 loop spans 15 amino acids. The V gene lost 4 bases and the J gene lost 3 bases, with 16 bases spanning the gap. Germline assignment: CDR1 MNHEY and CDR2 SVGAGI. The CDR3 spells CASSSPRRAIYEQYF. The CDR3, as DNA: TGTGCCAGCAGTTCCCCGCGACGGGCTATCTACGAGCAGTACTTC.

J is TRBJ1-5 and V is TRBV29-1, with a possible D match to TRBD1 (5 bases). V shed 4 bases and J shed 6 bases, with 16 bases lying between them. The CDR3 loop spans 14 amino acids. Germline V gene lookup returns CDR1 SQVTM and CDR2 ANQGSEA. CDR3 bases: TGCAGCGTTGCCGACAGCGGATCTGGTCAGCCCCAGCATTTT. This sequence encodes CSVADSGSGQPQHF. The entire variable domain, with the rest obtained from reference TRBV29-1 and TRBJ1-5, is as follows: SAVISQKPSRDICQRGTSLTIQCQVDSQVTMMFWYRQQPGQSLTLIATANQGSEATYESGFVIDKFPISRPNLTFSTLTVSNMSPEDSSIYLCSVADSGSGQPQHFGDGTRLSIL.

This clonotype was recorded at least ten times. The chain joins TRBV12-3 or TRBV12-4 to TRBJ1-5; possible D gene TRBD1, 5 bases. CDR3 length: 15 amino acids. V was trimmed by 5 bases and J by 0 bases, leaving 11 bases between them. The CDR3 DNA reads TGTGCCAGCAGTGCGGGGGGGAATAGCAATCAGCCCCAGCATTTT. Protein: CASSAGGNSNQPQHF.

This chain's CDR3 is CASSLEGYPSNEQFF. In DNA, the CDR3 is TGTGCCAGCAGCTTGGAGGGCTACCCTTCCAATGAGCAGTTCTTC. The chain couples TRBV5-6 to TRBJ2-1, with no clear D. The length of the CDR3 is 15 residues. Looked up from germline, CDR1 is SGHDT and CDR2 is YYEEEE. Trimming left V 0 bases short and J 6 bases short, with 13 bases between.

The V call is TRBV10-3, the J call TRBJ2-1; D gene uncertain. Germline loops: CDR1 ENHRY, CDR2 SYGVKD. The CDR3 has 13 amino acids. The V and J ends lost 3 bases and 8 bases respectively, with 11 bases between them. CDR3 protein: CAISEINGHEQFF. The CDR3 nucleotides read TGTGCCATCAGTGAAATCAATGGGCATGAGCAGTTCTTC.

This clonotype occurred many times. The V call is TRBV7-9, the J call TRBJ1-2, with no clear D. Per germline, CDR1 SEHNR and CDR2 FQNEAQ (reference sequence). The CDR3 loop spans 12 amino acids. The ends were cut back, 2 bases at V and 8 bases at J, with 9 bases in the middle. The CDR3 is CASSLQERGYTF. The CDR3 DNA reads TGTGCCAGCAGCTTACAGGAGCGCGGCTACACCTTC.

This clonotype was recorded at least ten times. The gene calls are TRBV20-1 and TRBJ1-5; 7 bases are shared with TRBD1. Germline CDR1 and CDR2: DFQATT and SNEGSKA (reference sequence). The CDR3 contains 16 residues. Trimming took 3 bases from V and 2 from J; bases not matched to a gene: 10. CDR3 nucleotide sequence: TGCAGTGCTAGTCGGGACAGTTATGCGGGCAATCAGCCCCAGCATTTT. This encodes CSASRDSYAGNQPQHF.

The chain has TRBV5-1 and TRBJ2-2, with a weak D call TRBD2 (6 bases). This CDR3 contains 15 residues. Germline values: CDR1 SGHRS, CDR2 YFSETQ. V dropped 4 bases and J dropped 7 bases, with 17 bases sitting between them. The CDR3 bases are TGCGCCAGCAGCGGGACCGGGACTTCCATCGGGGAGCTGTTTTTT. It yields the protein CASSGTGTSIGELFF.

J is TRBJ1-1 and V is TRBV18; D call uncertain. This CDR3 is 12 amino acids long. The germline V and J ends were trimmed by 5 bases and 4 bases, with 8 bases remaining between them. Germline CDR1 reads KGHSH; CDR2 reads LQKENI. This CDR3 is CASSTQVTEAFF. The CDR3 nucleotides read TGTGCCAGCTCAACTCAGGTCACTGAAGCTTTCTTT.

This clonotype was observed a few times. The junction and the germline gene differ at one end; a read error may be behind it. CDR3 nucleotides: TGTGTCAGCAGCCGGGGACAGGGCACCTTCAAGACCCAGTACTTC. It encodes CVSSRGQGTFKTQYF. The rearrangement uses TRBV11-2 and TRBJ2-5; 9 bases align to TRBD1. Germline V lookup: CDR1 SGHAT, CDR2 FQNNGV. This CDR3 is 15 amino acids long.

This clonotype was detected ten times or more. The J gene is TRBJ1-1, the V gene TRBV3-1, with D tentatively TRBD1 (6 bases). The length of the CDR3 is 14 residues. Trimming took off 4 bases at V and 2 bases at J, with 11 bases between the two ends. Germline V lookup: CDR1 LGHDT, CDR2 YNNKEL (reference sequence). The CDR3 DNA reads as TGTGCCAGCAGCCCGGGGACACCCAACACTGAAGCTTTCTTT. Translating it yields CASSPGTPNTEAFF. Full variable domain (outside the CDR3, taken from reference TRBV3-1 and TRBJ1-1): DTAVSQTPKYLVTQMGNDKSIKCEQNLGHDTMYWYKQDSKKFLKIMFSYNNKELIINETVPNRFSPKSPDKAHLNLHINSLELGDSAVYFCASSPGTPNTEAFFGQGTRLTVV.

At least ten counts were recorded for this clonotype. This chain joins TRBV20-1 and TRBJ2-5; no definite D call. The V gene's germline CDR1 is DFQATT and CDR2 SNEGSKA (reference sequence). There are 14 residues in the CDR3. Trimming removed 1 base at V and 4 bases at J, with 13 bases between. CDR3 in amino acids: CSARGAEERETQYF. The CDR3 nucleotides are TGCAGTGCTAGAGGTGCTGAGGAGAGAGAGACCCAGTACTTC.

This chain joins TRBV11-2 and TRBJ2-7; possible D gene TRBD2, 5 bases. Trimming shortened V by 3 bases and J by 2 bases, and 11 bases separated the two germline ends. Germline values: CDR1 SGHAT, CDR2 FQNNGV. There are 14 residues in the CDR3. The DNA for the CDR3 is TGTGCCAGCAGCTTTCCACCGGAGGCCTACGAGCAGTACTTC. It yields the protein CASSFPPEAYEQYF.

This clonotype was counted at least ten times. V is TRBV20-1 and J is TRBJ1-6; D is unclear. This CDR3 is built from 16 residues. The V end lost 3 bases, the J end lost 7 bases, and 19 bases lay between the germline ends. Germline V gene lookup returns CDR1 DFQATT and CDR2 SNEGSKA (reference sequence). The CDR3 sequence: CSARILPSGENSPLHF. CDR3 in DNA: TGCAGTGCTAGGATATTACCGTCGGGTGAAAATTCACCCCTCCACTTT.

The genes are TRBV15 and TRBJ1-1; unclear D gene. Germline-derived CDR1 and CDR2 are LNHNV and YYDKDF (reference sequence). Trimming pared 0 bases from V and 10 bases from J, leaving 12 bases between. The CDR3 is 13 amino acids. This CDR3 reads CATSRDSERGAFF. The CDR3 DNA sequence: TGTGCCACCAGCAGAGATTCGGAACGGGGAGCTTTCTTT.

J is TRBJ1-6 and V is TRBV14, with unresolved D. The germline gives CDR1 SGHDN, CDR2 FVKESK. The CDR3 spans 14 residues. Trimming took off 8 bases at V and 4 bases at J, with 12 bases between the two ends. CDR3 region: CASGEGQYNSPLHF. For the CDR3, the DNA is TGTGCCAGCGGAGAGGGCCAGTATAATTCACCCCTCCACTTT.

This clonotype was seen ten or more times. The V gene is TRBV14, the J gene TRBJ1-2; D remains ambiguous. V lost 4 bases and J lost 4, with 10 bases in between. The CDR3 extends over 13 amino acids. Germline CDR1 and CDR2: SGHDN and FVKESK. CDR3 sequence reads: CASSPSLGYGYTF. The CDR3 region has the DNA TGTGCCAGCAGCCCATCTCTGGGCTATGGCTACACCTTC.

This clonotype appeared once. V is TRBV12-3 or TRBV12-4 and J is TRBJ2-5; 9 bases are a match to TRBD2. CDR3 length equals 17 residues. The ends lost 3 bases at V and 0 bases at J; junction bases unmatched: 8. CDR3 amino acids: CASSFTLAGRNQETQYF. The CDR3 region has the DNA TGTGCCAGCAGTTTTACGCTAGCGGGGAGGAACCAAGAGACCCAGTACTTC.

The sample holds one count of this clonotype. A much larger clone sits a single nucleotide away, making a read error possible. Likely a read error: the CDR3 ends without its conserved phenylalanine or tryptophan. V is TRBV4-3 and J is TRBJ2-1; D is ambiguous. In germline, CDR1 is LGHNA, CDR2 YSLEER. The CDR3 has 12 amino acids. The V end was cut by 4 bases, the J end by 0 bases, with 1 base between. CDR3 protein: CASSLSYNEQFS. The DNA of the CDR3 is TGCGCCAGCAGCCTCTCCTACAATGAGCAGTTCTCC.

This clonotype was picked up many times. This chain uses TRBV12-3 or TRBV12-4 with TRBJ2-1; 9 bases are shared with TRBD1. The V segment lost 6 bases and the J segment 8 bases; nucleotides outside the gene matches: 14. The CDR3 spans 16 residues. The CDR3 protein is CASRTSGTGSFDEQFF. The CDR3, as DNA: TGTGCCAGCAGGACTTCCGGGACAGGGTCATTCGATGAGCAGTTCTTC.